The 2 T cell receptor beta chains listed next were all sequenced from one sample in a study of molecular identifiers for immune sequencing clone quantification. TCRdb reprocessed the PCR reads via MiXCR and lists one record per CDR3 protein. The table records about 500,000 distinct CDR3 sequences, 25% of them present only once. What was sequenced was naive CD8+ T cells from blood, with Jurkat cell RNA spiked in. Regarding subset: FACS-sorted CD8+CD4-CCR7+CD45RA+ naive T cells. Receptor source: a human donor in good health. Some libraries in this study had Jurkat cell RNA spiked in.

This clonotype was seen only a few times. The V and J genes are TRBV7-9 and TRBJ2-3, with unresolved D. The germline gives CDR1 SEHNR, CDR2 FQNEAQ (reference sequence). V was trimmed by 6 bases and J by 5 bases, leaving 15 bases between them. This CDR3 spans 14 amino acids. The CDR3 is CASRRTEGLDTQYF. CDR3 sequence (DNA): TGTGCCAGCAGGAGGACGGAAGGTTTAGATACGCAGTATTTT.

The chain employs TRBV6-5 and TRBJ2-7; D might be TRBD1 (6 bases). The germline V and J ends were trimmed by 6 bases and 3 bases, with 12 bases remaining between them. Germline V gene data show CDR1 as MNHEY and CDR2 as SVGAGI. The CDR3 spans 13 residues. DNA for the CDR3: TGTGCCAGCAGGTTGACAGGTTACTACGAGCAGTACTTC. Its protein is CASRLTGYYEQYF.